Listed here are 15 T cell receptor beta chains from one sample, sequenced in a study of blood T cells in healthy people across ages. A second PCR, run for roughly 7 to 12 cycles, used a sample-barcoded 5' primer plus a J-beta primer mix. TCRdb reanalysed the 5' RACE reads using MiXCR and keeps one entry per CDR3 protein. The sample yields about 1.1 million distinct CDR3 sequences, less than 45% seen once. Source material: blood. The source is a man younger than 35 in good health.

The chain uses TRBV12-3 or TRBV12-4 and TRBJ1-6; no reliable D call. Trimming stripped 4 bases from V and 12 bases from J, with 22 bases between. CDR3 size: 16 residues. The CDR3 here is CASSSDPGAGARPLHF. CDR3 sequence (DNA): TGTGCCAGCAGTTCGGACCCGGGTGCAGGCGCGAGACCCCTCCACTTT.

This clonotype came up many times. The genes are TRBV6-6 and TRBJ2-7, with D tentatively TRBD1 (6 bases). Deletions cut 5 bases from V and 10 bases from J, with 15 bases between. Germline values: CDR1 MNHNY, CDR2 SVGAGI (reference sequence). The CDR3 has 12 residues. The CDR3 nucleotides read TGTGCCAGCAGTACGACAGGTCGTTTACAGTACTTC. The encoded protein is CASSTTGRLQYF.

The CDR3 bases are TGCGCCAGCAGCCGGAGGGGGACAGGGCCAGGTGTTGACAATCAGCCCCAGCATTTT. Its translation: CASSRRGTGPGVDNQPQHF. The chain is built from TRBV4-1 and TRBJ1-5; 9 bases align to TRBD1. V shed 4 bases, J shed 3 bases, and the junction held 16 bases outside the gene matches. The CDR3 sequence is 19 residues long. Germline assignment: CDR1 MGHRA and CDR2 YSYEKL.

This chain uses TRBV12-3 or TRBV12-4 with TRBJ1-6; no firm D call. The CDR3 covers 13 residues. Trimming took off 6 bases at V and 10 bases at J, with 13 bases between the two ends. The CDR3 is CASRREPESPLHF. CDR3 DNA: TGTGCCAGCAGAAGAGAGCCGGAGTCACCCCTCCACTTT.

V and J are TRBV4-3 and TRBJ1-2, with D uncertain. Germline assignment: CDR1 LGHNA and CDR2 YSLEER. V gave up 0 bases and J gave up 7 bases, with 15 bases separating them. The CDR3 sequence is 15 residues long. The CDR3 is CASSQEAVSSLGYTF. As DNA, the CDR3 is TGCGCCAGCAGCCAAGAGGCAGTATCATCCCTTGGCTACACCTTC.

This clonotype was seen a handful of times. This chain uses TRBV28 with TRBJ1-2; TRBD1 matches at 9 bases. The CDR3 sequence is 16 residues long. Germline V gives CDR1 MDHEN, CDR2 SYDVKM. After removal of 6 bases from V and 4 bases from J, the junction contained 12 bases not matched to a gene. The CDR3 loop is CASRKTHRDRAYGYTF. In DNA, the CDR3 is TGTGCCAGCAGGAAGACACACCGGGACAGGGCCTATGGCTACACCTTC.

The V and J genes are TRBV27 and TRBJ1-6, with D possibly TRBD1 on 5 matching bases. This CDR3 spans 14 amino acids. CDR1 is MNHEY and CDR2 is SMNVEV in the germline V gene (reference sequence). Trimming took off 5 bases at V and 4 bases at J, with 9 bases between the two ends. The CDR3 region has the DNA TGTGCCAGCAGTGCGGGACTTTATAATTCACCCCTCCACTTT. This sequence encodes CASSAGLYNSPLHF.

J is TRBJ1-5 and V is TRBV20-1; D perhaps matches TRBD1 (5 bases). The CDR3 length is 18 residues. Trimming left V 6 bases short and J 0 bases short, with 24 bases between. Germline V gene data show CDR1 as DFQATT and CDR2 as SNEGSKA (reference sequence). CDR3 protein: CSARRDLYNGYSNQPQHF. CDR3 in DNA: TGCAGTGCGCGCCGGGACCTTTACAACGGATATAGCAATCAGCCCCAGCATTTT.

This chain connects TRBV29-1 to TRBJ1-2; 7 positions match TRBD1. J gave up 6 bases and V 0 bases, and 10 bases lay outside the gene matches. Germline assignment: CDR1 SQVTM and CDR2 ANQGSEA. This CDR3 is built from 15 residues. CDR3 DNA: TGCAGCGTTGAAGACACCAGGACAGGCGCGAATGGCTACACCTTC. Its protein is CSVEDTRTGANGYTF.

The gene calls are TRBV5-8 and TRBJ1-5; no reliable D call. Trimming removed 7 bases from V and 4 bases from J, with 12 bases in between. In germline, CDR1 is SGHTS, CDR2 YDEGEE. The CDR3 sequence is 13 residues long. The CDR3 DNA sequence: TGTGCCAGCTTCTCGGACTTAAATCAGCCCCAGCATTTT. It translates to CASFSDLNQPQHF.

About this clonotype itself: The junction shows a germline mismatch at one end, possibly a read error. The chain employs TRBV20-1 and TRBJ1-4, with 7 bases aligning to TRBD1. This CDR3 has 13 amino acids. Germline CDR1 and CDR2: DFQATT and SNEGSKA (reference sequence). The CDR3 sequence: CGAKQGTNEKLFF. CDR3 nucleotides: TGCGGTGCGAAACAGGGGACTAATGAAAAACTGTTTTTT.

The CDR3 loop reads CSSWDRRSTEAFF. In nucleotides, the CDR3 is TGCAGTTCTTGGGACCGCCGTAGCACTGAAGCTTTCTTT. The J gene is TRBJ1-1, the V gene TRBV20-1; D may be TRBD1 (5 bases). This CDR3 is built from 13 residues. V gave up 8 bases and J gave up 4 bases, with 17 bases separating them. CDR1 and CDR2 (germline): DFQATT, SNEGSKA (reference sequence).

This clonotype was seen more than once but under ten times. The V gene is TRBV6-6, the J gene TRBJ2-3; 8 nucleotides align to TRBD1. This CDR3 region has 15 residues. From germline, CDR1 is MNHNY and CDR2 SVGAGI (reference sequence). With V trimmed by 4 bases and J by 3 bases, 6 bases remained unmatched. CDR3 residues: CASSFPGGATDTQYF. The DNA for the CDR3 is TGTGCCAGCAGTTTCCCAGGGGGCGCGACAGATACGCAGTATTTT.

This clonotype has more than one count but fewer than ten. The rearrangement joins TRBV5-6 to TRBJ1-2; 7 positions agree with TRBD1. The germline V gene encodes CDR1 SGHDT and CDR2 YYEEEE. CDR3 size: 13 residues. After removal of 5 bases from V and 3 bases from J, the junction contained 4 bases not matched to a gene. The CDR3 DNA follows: TGTGCCAGCAGGGGACAGACCGACTATGGCTACACCTTC. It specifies CASRGQTDYGYTF.

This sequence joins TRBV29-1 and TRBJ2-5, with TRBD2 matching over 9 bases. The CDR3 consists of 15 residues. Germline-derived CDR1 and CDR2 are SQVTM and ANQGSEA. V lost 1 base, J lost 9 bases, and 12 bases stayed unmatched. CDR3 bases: TGCAGCGTTGAAGCTATTGACGGCCGCGGGGGGGCCCAGTACTTC. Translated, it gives CSVEAIDGRGGAQYF.